A selection of T cell receptor beta chains follows, all from one sample in a study of fetal regulatory T cell absence and autoimmunity. Sequencing used immunoSEQ multiplex PCR; TCRdb keeps in-frame clones, though not all of them. Among 95,000 or so clones listed, about two thirds were seen once. The specimen was pancreas tissue. The receptors originated from a male donor with IPEX syndrome. Both conserved end residues are part of each CDR3. The D gene is left open where the match is weak. Size values are once, few and many counts, or a class for expanded clones, and some rows have none.

abundance: -
j_gene: TRBJ2-3
v_gene: TRBV5-1
d_gene: TRBD2
CDR3aa: CASSLRTSGGPTDTQYF

abundance: -
j_gene: TRBJ1-3
v_gene: TRBV5-6
d_gene: -
CDR3aa: CASSPSTLNRDRRHTIYF

abundance: -
j_gene: TRBJ2-5
v_gene: TRBV19
d_gene: -
CDR3aa: CASSIQGETQYF

abundance: -
j_gene: TRBJ2-1
v_gene: TRBV7-2
d_gene: TRBD2
CDR3aa: CASRIRLAGGNEQFF

abundance: -
j_gene: TRBJ2-5
v_gene: TRBV5-4
d_gene: TRBD2
CDR3aa: CASSSWGSGVLKETQYF

abundance: -
j_gene: TRBJ2-3
v_gene: TRBV6-6
d_gene: TRBD1
CDR3aa: CASSYSTGAGTDTQYF

abundance: -
j_gene: TRBJ2-3
v_gene: TRBV18
d_gene: -
CDR3aa: CASSRDSRSTDTQYF

abundance: -
j_gene: TRBJ2-3
v_gene: TRBV2
d_gene: -
CDR3aa: CASSDPSVPDTQYF

abundance: -
j_gene: TRBJ2-5
v_gene: TRBV5-4
d_gene: TRBD2
CDR3aa: CASSSASGGQETQYF

abundance: -
j_gene: TRBJ1-1
v_gene: TRBV13
d_gene: -
CDR3aa: CASSLPQGTEAFF

abundance: -
j_gene: TRBJ1-1
v_gene: TRBV7-8
d_gene: -
CDR3aa: CASSLAGGPRTEAFF

abundance: -
j_gene: TRBJ1-2
v_gene: TRBV7-8
d_gene: -
CDR3aa: CASSPGGLSSGYGYTF

abundance: -
j_gene: TRBJ1-2
v_gene: TRBV4-1
d_gene: -
CDR3aa: CASSRVTNYGYTF

abundance: -
j_gene: TRBJ1-5
v_gene: TRBV30
d_gene: -
CDR3aa: CAWSAGFNQPQHF

abundance: once
j_gene: TRBJ2-1
v_gene: TRBV5-5
d_gene: TRBD2
CDR3aa: CASSWQRLAGEQFF

abundance: few
j_gene: TRBJ2-1
v_gene: TRBV5-4
d_gene: TRBD2
CDR3aa: CASSLSGESYNEQFF

abundance: few
j_gene: TRBJ2-7
v_gene: TRBV4-1
d_gene: -
CDR3aa: CASSQDRGYEQYF

abundance: -
j_gene: TRBJ2-5
v_gene: TRBV19
d_gene: TRBD1
CDR3aa: CASSRDRARETQYF

abundance: -
j_gene: TRBJ1-5
v_gene: TRBV25-1
d_gene: TRBD1
CDR3aa: CASSLTGGNQPQHF

abundance: once
j_gene: TRBJ2-7
v_gene: TRBV21-1
d_gene: -
CDR3aa: CASSATGAEFYEQYF

abundance: -
j_gene: TRBJ1-1
v_gene: TRBV5-6
d_gene: -
CDR3aa: CASSPQGTEAFF

abundance: -
j_gene: TRBJ1-4
v_gene: TRBV7-9
d_gene: -
CDR3aa: CASSPHPTTNEKLFF

abundance: -
j_gene: TRBJ2-1
v_gene: TRBV4-1
d_gene: TRBD2
CDR3aa: CASSQAPAGGPNEQFF

abundance: -
j_gene: TRBJ2-1
v_gene: TRBV5-1
d_gene: TRBD2
CDR3aa: CASSVLAGGSYNEQFF

abundance: -
j_gene: TRBJ1-2
v_gene: TRBV6-5
d_gene: -
CDR3aa: CASSYSRGPGRYGYTF

abundance: -
j_gene: TRBJ2-7
v_gene: TRBV18
d_gene: TRBD1
CDR3aa: CASSPRTGGEQYF

abundance: -
j_gene: TRBJ2-7
v_gene: TRBV27
d_gene: -
CDR3aa: CASSLDPESYEQYF

abundance: -
j_gene: TRBJ2-3
v_gene: TRBV28
d_gene: TRBD1
CDR3aa: CASSRDRGQVDTQYF

abundance: -
j_gene: TRBJ2-2
v_gene: TRBV11-2
d_gene: -
CDR3aa: CASSGPRDWGTGELFF

abundance: -
j_gene: TRBJ2-6
v_gene: TRBV6-1
d_gene: TRBD1
CDR3aa: CASSADRAGANVLTF

abundance: -
j_gene: TRBJ1-1
v_gene: TRBV14
d_gene: -
CDR3aa: CASSHFQGNTEAFF

abundance: -
j_gene: TRBJ2-7
v_gene: TRBV7-9
d_gene: TRBD2
CDR3aa: CASTLAGGMMTPYEQYF

abundance: -
j_gene: TRBJ2-2
v_gene: TRBV7-6
d_gene: TRBD2
CDR3aa: CASSPLTSGGATGELFF

abundance: -
j_gene: TRBJ2-5
v_gene: TRBV7-2
d_gene: TRBD2
CDR3aa: CASSLLAGGETQYF

abundance: few
j_gene: TRBJ2-7
v_gene: TRBV28
d_gene: -
CDR3aa: CASRAGQSYEQYF

abundance: once
j_gene: TRBJ2-3
v_gene: TRBV6-5
d_gene: -
CDR3aa: CASSPLATDTQYF

abundance: -
j_gene: TRBJ1-1
v_gene: TRBV2
d_gene: TRBD1
CDR3aa: CATRTGPTEAFF

abundance: -
j_gene: TRBJ2-5
v_gene: TRBV5-1
d_gene: TRBD2
CDR3aa: CASSSLAPSGQETQYF

abundance: -
j_gene: TRBJ2-3
v_gene: TRBV5-4
d_gene: TRBD2
CDR3aa: CASSLASGRSMDTQYF

abundance: -
j_gene: TRBJ2-7
v_gene: TRBV30
d_gene: -
CDR3aa: CAWSPRLSEQYF

abundance: -
j_gene: TRBJ1-5
v_gene: TRBV19
d_gene: TRBD1
CDR3aa: CASKQGYSNQPQHF

abundance: -
j_gene: TRBJ2-3
v_gene: TRBV9
d_gene: -
CDR3aa: CASSPRRDFTDTQYF